The 32 T cell receptor beta chains reported below all come from one sample, sequenced in a study of cytomegalovirus exposure and HLA in healthy donors listed by TCRdb under 2017. To prepare the library, the immunoSEQ multiplex PCR assay was applied. Entries here come from immuneACCESS through TCRdb and include only in-frame sequences with V and J called. Some clones fail to appear in such tables; in the studies checked, an unresolved V gene covers under half of the shortfall, and the cause of the remainder is unknown. The sample table contains approximately 71,000 clones; only one count was recorded for about 89% of them. The ten largest account for 3.1% of the sample. The sample was PBMCs. Every receptor here comes from a man aged 18 to 30 in good health and CMV-seronegative.

The genes are TRBV7-3 and TRBJ2-3, with D tentatively TRBD2 (5 bases). Germline V gene data show CDR1 as SGHTA and CDR2 as FQGTGA. The CDR3 consists of 15 residues. The V end lost 5 bases, the J end lost 1 base, and 13 bases lay between the germline ends. The DNA for the CDR3 is TGTGCCAGCAGCCCCGACTATTTAGGCACAGATACGCAGTATTTT. As protein: CASSPDYLGTDTQYF.

This clone has a single count. V gene TRBV7-2 combines with J gene TRBJ2-7; 9 bases map to TRBD2. In germline, CDR1 is SGHTA, CDR2 FQGNSA. After removal of 6 bases from V and 2 bases from J, the junction contained 8 bases not matched to a gene. This CDR3 has 15 residues. The CDR3 protein is CASSPSSGIPYEQYF. CDR3 DNA sequence: TGTGCCAGCAGTCCGTCTAGCGGGATCCCCTACGAGCAGTACTTC.

This rearrangement joins TRBV5-1 to TRBJ1-1, with D unresolved. This CDR3 comprises 15 residues. Trimming shortened V by 2 bases and J by 0 bases, and 11 bases separated the two germline ends. Germline lookup yields CDR1 SGHRS and CDR2 YFSETQ. Written as DNA, the CDR3 is TGCGCCAGCAGCTTACTAGACGGCATGAACACTGAAGCTTTCTTT. Translating it yields CASSLLDGMNTEAFF.

V and J are TRBV28 and TRBJ2-3; D is ambiguous. CDR3 length equals 14 residues. Germline V gene lookup returns CDR1 MDHEN and CDR2 SYDVKM. V dropped 10 bases and J dropped 6 bases, with 20 bases sitting between them. The CDR3 loop reads CAISPESLGDTQYF. CDR3 nucleotide sequence: TGTGCCATCTCACCGGAAAGTCTCGGGGATACGCAGTATTTT.

This chain joins TRBV10-3 and TRBJ1-5, with 9 bases aligning to TRBD1. J gave up 7 bases and V 2 bases, and 6 bases lay outside the gene matches. Germline V gene lookup returns CDR1 ENHRY and CDR2 SYGVKD. This CDR3 is built from 15 residues. Here the CDR3 DNA reads TGTGCCATCAGTGAGACGGACAGGGGAAAACAGCCCCAGCATTTT. It translates to CAISETDRGKQPQHF.

The V and J genes are TRBV18 and TRBJ2-5; the match to TRBD1 covers 7 bases. Unmatched junction bases numbered 1, after V lost 3 bases and J lost 3 bases. The CDR3 is 13 residues long. From germline, CDR1 is KGHSH and CDR2 LQKENI. The CDR3 reads CASSPGQKETQYF. CDR3 DNA sequence: TGTGCCAGCTCACCGGGACAGAAAGAGACCCAGTACTTC.

This chain joins TRBV5-1 and TRBJ2-5; 9 bases fit TRBD2. The V segment lost 2 bases and the J segment 3 bases; nucleotides outside the gene matches: 5. CDR1 and CDR2 (germline): SGHRS, YFSETQ. This CDR3 has 15 amino acids. CDR3 protein: CASSFASGNKETQYF. The CDR3 DNA sequence: TGCGCCAGCAGCTTTGCTAGCGGGAATAAAGAGACCCAGTACTTC. Together with reference TRBV5-1 and TRBJ2-5, the CDR3 gives the full variable domain: KAGVTQTPRYLIKTRGQQVTLSCSPISGHRSVSWYQQTPGQGLQFLFEYFSETQRNKGNFPGRFSGRQFSNSRSEMNVSTLELGDSALYLCASSFASGNKETQYFGPGTRLLVL.

This clone has only a few counts. V usage is TRBV7-6 and J usage is TRBJ2-1, with D maybe TRBD1 (5 bases). The V end lost 3 bases, the J end lost 12 bases, and 9 bases lay between the germline ends. The CDR3 has 11 residues. The germline gives CDR1 SGHVS, CDR2 FNYEAQ. The CDR3 loop reads CASSFGHGQFF. For the CDR3, the DNA is TGTGCCAGCAGCTTTGGACACGGGCAGTTCTTC.

The V and J genes are TRBV5-4 and TRBJ1-3; D unresolved. Germline V lookup: CDR1 SGHNT, CDR2 YYREEE (reference sequence). The ends were cut back, 5 bases at V and 1 base at J, with 10 bases in the middle. The CDR3 loop spans 14 amino acids. The CDR3 bases are TGTGCCAGCAGTTCGTGGGCATCTGGAAACACCATATATTTT. Translation: CASSSWASGNTIYF.

This clone was observed once. In DNA form, the CDR3 reads TGTGCCAGCAGCGGACAGGGGGCGCATAATGAGCAGTTCTTC. Its translation is CASSGQGAHNEQFF. The chain couples TRBV6-5 to TRBJ2-1; TRBD1 agrees at 11 bases. J lost 7 bases, V lost 6 bases, and 5 bases had no gene match. CDR3 length: 14 amino acids. CDR1 and CDR2 (germline): MNHEY, SVGAGI.

The chain employs TRBV7-9 and TRBJ2-4; 7 nucleotides match TRBD2. In germline, CDR1 is SEHNR, CDR2 FQNEAQ (reference sequence). CDR3 length: 15 residues. The trim removed 1 base at V and 9 bases at J, leaving 9 bases unmatched. CDR3 bases: TGTGCCAGCAGCTTAGAAGGGCGAAGGGAGGGCATTCAGTACTTC. The encoded protein is CASSLEGRREGIQYF.

This clone was seen only once. V is TRBV7-9 and J is TRBJ2-1; TRBD1 matches at 11 bases. Trimming at V came to 4 bases and at J to 7 bases, leaving 6 bases not matched to a gene. Germline V lookup: CDR1 SEHNR, CDR2 FQNEAQ (reference sequence). CDR3 size: 15 residues. This CDR3 is CASSSDRGRWNEQFF. The CDR3 DNA reads as TGTGCCAGCAGCTCGGACAGGGGGCGATGGAATGAGCAGTTCTTC.

This clone occurred once. This chain uses TRBV6-5 with TRBJ2-5; 8 bases are a match to TRBD1. Trimming removed 0 bases from V and 4 bases from J; junction bases left unmatched: 7. The CDR3 is made up of 16 amino acids. Germline V gene data show CDR1 as MNHEY and CDR2 as SVGAGI. The CDR3 sequence: CASSYSSQGAGETQYF. DNA of the CDR3: TGTGCCAGCAGTTACTCGAGTCAGGGGGCTGGAGAGACCCAGTACTTC.

The chain is built from TRBV27 and TRBJ1-2; TRBD1 aligns across 7 bases. The CDR3 runs 15 residues. With V trimmed by 6 bases and J by 4 bases, 11 bases remained unmatched. CDR1 and CDR2 from the germline V gene are MNHEY and SMNVEV (reference sequence). The CDR3, as DNA: TGTGCCAGCAGCCAAGTTTCGGGACAGCTCTATGGCTACACCTTC. It yields the protein CASSQVSGQLYGYTF.

This clone was seen a handful of times. The V and J genes are TRBV28 and TRBJ2-1; 7 bases are a match to TRBD1. Germline V gene data show CDR1 as MDHEN and CDR2 as SYDVKM. The V segment lost 7 bases and the J segment 7 bases; nucleotides outside the gene matches: 10. The CDR3 loop spans 14 amino acids. In nucleotides, the CDR3 is TGTGCCAGCACCCAGACAGGGAAGGTGAATGAGCAGTTCTTC. It is translated as CASTQTGKVNEQFF.

The J gene is TRBJ2-5, the V gene TRBV5-4, with D maybe TRBD2 (6 bases). Germline V gene data show CDR1 as SGHNT and CDR2 as YYREEE (reference sequence). The CDR3 length is 13 residues. Trimming removed 4 bases from V and 0 bases from J, with 7 bases in between. CDR3 DNA: TGTGCCAGCAGCCGGGACTACCAAGAGACCCAGTACTTC. Encoded protein: CASSRDYQETQYF.

The V call is TRBV27, the J call TRBJ2-1, with TRBD2 as a possible D gene (7 bases). Germline V gives CDR1 MNHEY, CDR2 SMNVEV (reference sequence). The CDR3 runs 15 residues. V lost 1 base, J lost 7 bases, and 14 bases lay in between. This chain's CDR3 is CASSLYRGARNEQFF. The CDR3 nucleotides are TGTGCCAGCAGTTTATATCGGGGGGCGAGGAATGAGCAGTTCTTC.

Only one count was recorded for this clone. The rearrangement uses TRBV19 and TRBJ1-3, with 9 bases aligning to TRBD1. The ends lost 3 bases at V and 4 bases at J; junction bases unmatched: 7. The CDR3 sequence is 16 residues long. Germline CDR1 LNHDA, CDR2 SQIVND (reference sequence). CDR3 amino acids: CASSIDGTGYGNTIYF. The CDR3 DNA sequence: TGTGCCAGTAGTATCGACGGGACAGGGTACGGAAACACCATATATTTT.

The chain links TRBV11-3 to TRBJ2-1; no reliable D call. The CDR3 spans 13 residues. Germline V gives CDR1 SGHNT, CDR2 YENEEA. The V end was cut by 1 base, the J end by 8 bases, with 9 bases between. The CDR3 is CASSLGALDEQFF. CDR3 coding DNA: TGTGCCAGCAGCTTAGGAGCGCTCGATGAGCAGTTCTTC.

This chain connects TRBV7-6 to TRBJ2-3, with D perhaps matching TRBD2 (7 bases). The CDR3 extends over 16 amino acids. V was shortened by 5 bases and J by 0 bases, with 15 bases between the two germline ends. CDR1 and CDR2 (germline): SGHVS, FNYEAQ. CDR3 protein: CASSGGAGASTDTQYF. Written as DNA, the CDR3 is TGTGCCAGCAGCGGGGGGGCGGGAGCTAGCACAGATACGCAGTATTTT.

The CDR3 sequence is CASSPEGGGTEAFF. CDR3 DNA: TGTGCCAGCAGTCCTGAGGGCGGGGGGACTGAAGCTTTCTTT. The chain couples TRBV2 to TRBJ1-1; possibly TRBD1 for D (5 bases). Germline CDR1 is SNHLY and CDR2 is FYNNEI. Trimming left V 5 bases short and J 5 bases short, with 15 bases between. CDR3 length: 14 residues.

The V gene is TRBV7-2, the J gene TRBJ1-5; D is uncertain. V lost 5 bases, J lost 5 bases, and 10 bases lay in between. Germline assignment: CDR1 SGHTA and CDR2 FQGNSA. This CDR3 has 13 residues. DNA for the CDR3: TGTGCCAGCAGCGAACAACGGGATCAGCCCCAGCATTTT. It yields the protein CASSEQRDQPQHF.

The chain uses TRBV5-8 and TRBJ2-5; 8 bases agree with TRBD2. The CDR3 is made up of 15 amino acids. CDR1 and CDR2 (germline): SGHTS, YDEGEE. V was clipped by 6 bases and J by 5 bases; unmatched bases: 12. The CDR3 DNA is TGTGCCAGCACCCCCGGTACGGGAGGGCCCGAGACCCAGTACTTC. Its translation: CASTPGTGGPETQYF.

J is TRBJ2-7 and V is TRBV28, with a possible D match to TRBD1 (5 bases). V lost 1 base to trimming and J lost 5 bases, with 18 bases between them. This CDR3 comprises 16 residues. Germline V gives CDR1 MDHEN, CDR2 SYDVKM. The CDR3 bases are TGTGCCAGCAGTTTATTTGACAGTCGAGTCAAGGACGAGCAGTACTTC. Protein: CASSLFDSRVKDEQYF.

The chain has TRBV15 and TRBJ1-1; D perhaps matches TRBD1 (6 bases). The germline CDR1 and CDR2 sequences are LNHNV and YYDKDF (reference sequence). The CDR3 is made up of 17 amino acids. The V end lost 2 bases, the J end lost 0 bases, and 16 bases lay between the germline ends. The DNA of the CDR3 is TGTGCCACCAGCAGACCAGGACAGTACGCCATGAACACTGAAGCTTTCTTT. Encoded protein: CATSRPGQYAMNTEAFF.

The rearrangement links TRBV5-6 to TRBJ2-7; TRBD2 is a possible D gene (5 bases). Germline V gives CDR1 SGHDT, CDR2 YYEEEE. This CDR3 contains 15 residues. Between the trimmed V and J ends, which lost 4 bases and 1 base, there was a span of 15 bases. The CDR3 loop reads CASSPREVWSYEQYF. As DNA, the CDR3 is TGTGCCAGCAGCCCCCGGGAAGTCTGGTCCTACGAGCAGTACTTC.

This clone has only one observation. The chain uses TRBV27 and TRBJ1-1, with D uncertain. This CDR3 has 14 amino acids. The V gene's germline CDR1 is MNHEY and CDR2 SMNVEV (reference sequence). Trimming pared 5 bases from V and 1 base from J, leaving 11 bases between. CDR3 protein: CASSPEQPNTEAFF. The CDR3, as DNA: TGTGCCAGCAGTCCAGAACAACCGAACACTGAAGCTTTCTTT.

Only one count was recorded for this clone. This chain connects TRBV7-2 to TRBJ1-5; TRBD1 agrees at 8 bases. Unmatched junction bases numbered 6, after V lost 4 bases and J lost 4 bases. The CDR3 consists of 15 residues. The germline V gene encodes CDR1 SGHTA and CDR2 FQGNSA. CDR3: CASSSGQGTNQPQHF. The CDR3 DNA reads TGTGCCAGCAGCTCCGGACAGGGTACAAATCAGCCCCAGCATTTT.

The CDR3 here is CASSSGRENTIYF. The CDR3 DNA follows: TGTGCCAGCAGTTCCGGGCGGGAGAACACCATATATTTT. The chain joins TRBV28 to TRBJ1-3; D is ambiguous. Trimming pared 4 bases from V and 7 bases from J, leaving 11 bases between. The germline gives CDR1 MDHEN, CDR2 SYDVKM. The CDR3 is 13 amino acids.

This chain connects TRBV7-9 to TRBJ2-7; TRBD1 aligns across 10 bases. CDR3 length: 17 amino acids. V lost 0 bases, J lost 4 bases, and 9 bases stayed unmatched. Germline values: CDR1 SEHNR, CDR2 FQNEAQ (reference sequence). This CDR3 is CASSLAIGRDRGYEQYF. CDR3 sequence (DNA): TGTGCCAGCAGCTTAGCGATTGGTCGGGACAGGGGTTACGAGCAGTACTTC.

This chain uses TRBV29-1 with TRBJ1-3, with D tentatively TRBD1 (5 bases). The CDR3 is made up of 15 amino acids. Trimming removed 6 bases from V and 0 bases from J, with 15 bases in between. From germline, CDR1 is SQVTM and CDR2 ANQGSEA. The CDR3 DNA is TGCAGCGTGACAGTCCCTTTCGACTCTGGAAACACCATATATTTT. It encodes CSVTVPFDSGNTIYF.

The chain couples TRBV19 to TRBJ2-1, with D unclear. Trimming stripped 5 bases from V and 7 bases from J, with 18 bases between. The length of the CDR3 is 15 residues. The germline gives CDR1 LNHDA, CDR2 SQIVND (reference sequence). The CDR3 sequence: CASSPRSRDLNEQFF. The CDR3 nucleotides read TGTGCCAGTAGTCCCCGGAGCCGAGATCTGAATGAGCAGTTCTTC.